These T cell receptor beta chains were read from a single sample in a study of shared clonotypes between healthy human individuals. Profiled with immunoSEQ multiplex PCR; TCRdb holds only in-frame clones, not every one. The profile shows hundreds of thousands of clones, approximately 97% of them singletons. The sequencing input was naive CD4+ T cells sorted from blood. These receptors were obtained from a woman aged 25-40 years in good health. Each CDR3 is given with its conserved first and last residue. D genes are given only for firm matches. Expanded clones are given a class, and other clones once, few, many or no size at all.

>TRBJ2-2|TRBV5-1|NA|NA
CASSLASTGELFF
TGCGCCAGCAGCTTGGCAAGTACCGGGGAGCTGTTTTTT
>TRBJ1-2|TRBV7-2|NA|NA
CASSVRDGLSYGYTF
TGTGCCAGCAGCGTACGGGACGGTCTCAGCTATGGCTACACCTTC
>TRBJ1-3|TRBV5-1|NA|NA
CASSLGPEGGSGNTIYF
TGCGCCAGCAGCCTTGGACCTGAGGGGGGAAGTGGAAACACCATATATTTT
>TRBJ2-7|TRBV18|NA|TRBD1
CASSPKVGTGSSYEQYF
TGTGCCAGCTCACCGAAAGTGGGGACAGGGAGCTCCTACGAGCAGTACTTC
>TRBJ1-2|TRBV14|NA|NA
CASSPQELYGYTF
TGTGCCAGCAGCCCCCAAGAGTTATATGGCTACACCTTC
>TRBJ1-1|TRBV6-5|NA|NA
CASSYIRNTEAFF
TGTGCCAGCAGTTATATTCGGAACACTGAAGCTTTCTTT
>TRBJ1-5|TRBV6-6|NA|NA
CASSYSTGNQPQHF
TGTGCCAGCAGTTACTCGACCGGGAATCAGCCCCAGCATTTT
>TRBJ2-7|TRBV6-1|once|NA
CASSEEEGIYEQYF
TGTGCCAGCAGTGAAGAGGAGGGAATCTACGAGCAGTACTTC
>TRBJ2-1|TRBV2|NA|TRBD2
CASIALAGVNEQFF
TGTGCCAGCATAGCACTAGCGGGAGTTAATGAGCAGTTCTTC
>TRBJ2-4|TRBV28|NA|TRBD1
CAIRDRGKNIQYF
TGTGCCATCCGGGACAGGGGAAAAAACATTCAGTACTTC
>TRBJ1-2|TRBV19|once|NA
CASSIGQGRAGYTF
TGTGCCAGTAGTATAGGGCAGGGGCGCGCTGGCTACACCTTC
>TRBJ1-1|TRBV6-5|NA|TRBD1
CASSPDRETPAFF
TGTGCCAGCAGCCCCGACAGGGAAACTCCGGCTTTCTTT
>TRBJ2-1|TRBV6-5|NA|NA
CASSYTGQAGHEQFF
TGTGCCAGCAGTTACACCGGACAAGCTGGGCATGAGCAGTTCTTC
>TRBJ2-2|TRBV5-1|NA|TRBD1
CASSLVLLGTGDPGELFF
TGCGCCAGCAGCTTGGTTCTGTTGGGGACAGGGGATCCCGGGGAGCTGTTTTTT
>TRBJ2-1|TRBV29-1|NA|NA
CSVKAGSYNEQFF
TGCAGCGTCAAAGCGGGTTCGTACAATGAGCAGTTCTTC
>TRBJ2-1|TRBV5-6|NA|NA
CASSLVGAGQFF
TGTGCCAGCAGCTTGGTGGGGGCAGGGCAGTTCTTC
>TRBJ2-3|TRBV2|NA|TRBD2
CASGLALSTDTQYF
TGTGCCAGCGGACTAGCTTTGAGCACAGATACGCAGTATTTT
>TRBJ2-1|TRBV29-1|NA|NA
CSVVGFNEQFF
TGCAGCGTTGTCGGTTTCAATGAGCAGTTCTTC
>TRBJ2-7|TRBV27|once|TRBD2
CASSPRGGWSGGSYEQYF
TGTGCCAGCAGTCCCCGGGGGGGGTGGAGCGGGGGATCCTACGAGCAGTACTTC
>TRBJ1-4|TRBV15|NA|NA
CATSRGQLNEKLFF
TGTGCCACCAGCAGAGGGCAGTTAAATGAAAAACTGTTTTTT
>TRBJ1-2|TRBV19|NA|NA
CASSPQTGDNYGYTF
TGTGCCAGTAGTCCACAAACGGGAGACAACTATGGCTACACCTTC
>TRBJ2-5|TRBV11-2|NA|TRBD2
CASSYPTTSGRAEYF
TGTGCCAGCAGCTACCCTACGACTAGCGGGAGGGCCGAGTACTTC
>TRBJ2-1|TRBV25-1|NA|NA
CASSFAGRDEQFF
TGTGCCAGCAGTTTCGCGGGACGGGATGAGCAGTTCTTC
>TRBJ2-5|TRBV5-1|NA|NA
CATTISETQYF
TGCGCCACAACGATCAGCGAGACCCAGTACTTC
>TRBJ1-4|TRBV19|NA|NA
CASSKQGRRVKLFF
TGTGCCAGTAGCAAACAGGGACGGAGGGTAAAACTGTTTTTT
>TRBJ1-2|TRBV4-1|once|NA
CASTAMDSQVYGYTF
TGCGCCAGCACCGCAATGGACAGCCAAGTCTATGGCTACACCTTC
>TRBJ2-7|TRBV5-1|NA|NA
CASSLARTPTSYEQYF
TGCGCCAGCAGCTTGGCGCGGACACCTACATCCTACGAGCAGTACTTC
>TRBJ2-2|TRBV11-2|NA|TRBD2
CASSRTSGGGGELFF
TGTGCCAGCAGCCGGACTAGCGGGGGCGGCGGGGAGCTGTTTTTT
>TRBJ1-1|TRBV19|NA|NA
CASSTQTGLGAFF
TGTGCCAGTAGTACCCAAACAGGGCTGGGAGCTTTCTTT
>TRBJ2-5|TRBV30|NA|TRBD2
CAWSPLPLTGGETQYF
TGTGCCTGGAGTCCACTCCCCCTCACGGGAGGAGAGACCCAGTACTTC
>TRBJ2-1|TRBV6-1|NA|TRBD1
CASSAPDRGSWQFF
TGTGCCAGCAGTGCCCCGGACAGGGGCAGTTGGCAGTTCTTC
>TRBJ2-7|TRBV6-1|NA|TRBD1
CASSEGRRDRGYEQYF
TGTGCCAGCAGTGAAGGTCGGAGGGACAGGGGCTACGAGCAGTACTTC